What follows is one T cell receptor (beta chain) and its context. Its antigen is currently unknown. This PCR relied on a set of 60 Vbeta primers and 13 Jbeta primers. This table comes from immunoSEQ multiplex PCR, and its TCRdb copy is limited to in-frame clones, with some not included. The table shows under 200,000 clones, with 70% to 80% occurring only once. These data belong to a study of cytomegalovirus exposure and HLA in healthy donors. Across the study: Unique TCRs numbering around 80 million, obtained from HLA-typed donors, made up an early data release.

Study observations and caveats: One cluster of highly shared sequence variants probably arose as a sequencing artifact. Reportedly, TCR beta sequences accurately predicted HLA-A and HLA-B alleles in most subjects. Many donors carried some public TCRs, although rarity characterized most TCR sequences.

Germline CDR1 MNHNS, CDR2 SASEGT. This CDR3 comprises 16 residues. Trimming removed 0 bases from V and 1 base from J, with 10 bases in between. The chain is built from TRBV6-1 and TRBJ1-3; no clear D. Sequencing was carried out using PBMCs. The TCR comes from a young woman in good health and CMV-seropositive. The DNA for the CDR3 is TGTGCCAGCAGTGAAGCGTTGAGAGTGTCTGGAAACACCATATATTTT. This sequence encodes CASSEALRVSGNTIYF.